The T cell receptor beta chain described here comes from a study of cytomegalovirus exposure and HLA in healthy donors. Study-level findings and limits: At a 0.05 false discovery rate, a later analysis found some 18,000 TCR beta sequences to be associated with HLA alleles. Per a prior analysis, the majority of TCR beta V segments were productive roughly 90% or roughly 30% of the time. Excluded: some indistinguishable V segments such as TRBV6-2 and TRBV6-3. There were a few CMV-associated chains whose specificity for CMV antigens was confirmed in vitro.

Comment on this clone: Its antigen is currently unknown.

This PCR relied on a set of 60 Vbeta primers and 13 Jbeta primers. Assay used: immunoSEQ multiplex PCR; TCRdb lists only in-frame clones, some missing. The table lists about 130,000 clones. This CDR3 is built from 15 residues. The germline V gene encodes CDR1 SQVTM and CDR2 ANQGSEA. The germline V and J ends were trimmed by 4 bases and 2 bases, with 15 bases remaining between them. The sample taken for sequencing was PBMCs. The chain carries TRBV29-1 and TRBJ2-1; TRBD1 is a possible D gene (5 bases). This clonotype was obtained from an older woman in good health and CMV-seronegative. The CDR3 DNA sequence: TGCAGCGTTGCAGGACAAGGAAAGACCTACAATGAGCAGTTCTTC. Translated: CSVAGQGKTYNEQFF.